Below, 26 T cell receptor beta chains from the same sample are listed, as sequenced in a study of Ad26.COV2.S vaccination and SARS-CoV-2 variants. The method was immunoSEQ multiplex PCR; TCRdb's version includes in-frame clones alone and lacks a portion of them. The sample contains 300,000 to 450,000 clones, 92% of which appear only once. Sequencing was performed on peripheral blood, taken after recovery from COVID-19. These receptors were obtained from a human donor who had recovered from COVID-19.

V usage is TRBV3-1 (or the pseudogene TRBV3-2) and J usage is TRBJ1-1; tentatively, D is TRBD1 (5 bases). V lost 0 bases and J 11 bases, leaving 16 bases between the germline ends. Looked up from germline, CDR1 is LGHDT and CDR2 is YNNKEL (reference sequence). This CDR3 has 14 amino acids. The CDR3 DNA follows: TGTGCCAGCAGCCAAGATCGAAGTCGAGGGGTGGCTTTCTTT. Amino acid sequence: CASSQDRSRGVAFF.

In the case of this clone: Other DNA variants within this sample encode the same CDR3. The J gene is TRBJ2-3, the V gene TRBV7-9; D unclear. Germline lookup yields CDR1 SEHNR and CDR2 FQNEAQ (reference sequence). The CDR3 contains 13 residues. The V end lost 3 bases, the J end lost 0 bases, and 4 bases lay between the germline ends. CDR3 amino acids: CASSFQSTDTQYF. The CDR3 nucleotides are TGTGCCAGCAGCTTTCAGAGCACAGATACGCAGTATTTT.

This chain joins TRBV2 and TRBJ1-5; D is possibly TRBD1 (5 bases). The CDR3 runs 14 residues. V was cut by 5 bases and J by 2 bases, with 10 bases left in between. CDR1 and CDR2 from the germline V gene are SNHLY and FYNNEI. CDR3 DNA sequence: TGTGCCAGCAGTTCCGGGACGGGCAATCAGCCCCAGCATTTT. It codes for CASSSGTGNQPQHF.

The rearrangement uses TRBV6-4 and TRBJ2-3, with D maybe TRBD2 (6 bases). This CDR3 spans 15 amino acids. Germline loops: CDR1 MRHNA, CDR2 SNTAGT. The ends were cut back, 5 bases at V and 2 bases at J, with 14 bases in the middle. DNA for the CDR3: TGTGCCAGCAGTTGGGCAGGACTATCCACAGATACGCAGTATTTT. Its protein product is CASSWAGLSTDTQYF.

V gene TRBV6-5 combines with J gene TRBJ2-7; D is possibly TRBD2 (6 bases). The length of the CDR3 is 13 residues. Between the trimmed V and J ends, which lost 5 bases and 12 bases, there was a span of 20 bases. Germline V lookup: CDR1 MNHEY, CDR2 SVGAGI. DNA of the CDR3: TGTGCCAGCAGTACGACGGGGGTTACGAGCATGTACTTC. As protein: CASSTTGVTSMYF.

CDR3: CASSLLSPRGGETQYF. In nucleotides, the CDR3 is TGTGCCAGCAGCCTCCTGTCCCCCAGGGGGGGAGAGACCCAGTACTTC. V and J are TRBV3-1 (or the pseudogene TRBV3-2) and TRBJ2-5; D may be TRBD1 or TRBD2 (7 bases each). The CDR3 runs to 16 residues. V lost 4 bases, J lost 4 bases, and 19 bases lay in between. Germline V gene data show CDR1 as LGHDT and CDR2 as YNNKEL (reference sequence).

The CDR3 nucleotides are TGTGCCAGCAGTCGGTCGGGAAGGGGGCTCGGTTCACCCCTCCACTTT. It specifies CASSRSGRGLGSPLHF. The rearrangement uses TRBV27 and TRBJ1-6; 7 nucleotides match TRBD1. Germline-derived CDR1 and CDR2 are MNHEY and SMNVEV (reference sequence). J lost 9 bases, V lost 5 bases, and 13 bases had no gene match. The CDR3 has 16 residues.

The chain carries TRBV19 and TRBJ1-2; maybe TRBD1 (6 bases). The CDR3 extends over 15 amino acids. The ends were cut back, 7 bases at V and 1 base at J, with 16 bases in the middle. CDR1 is LNHDA, CDR2 SQIVND, per germline (reference sequence). CDR3 region: CASKSGTPSNYGYTF. The CDR3 DNA is TGTGCCAGTAAGAGCGGGACACCTAGTAACTATGGCTACACCTTC.

This chain joins TRBV23-1 and TRBJ1-1, with D possibly TRBD1 on 5 matching bases. TRBV23-1 is placed among ORFs of uncertain function. V lost 8 bases to trimming and J lost 1 base, with 11 bases between them. The CDR3 spans 13 residues. In DNA form, the CDR3 reads TGCGCCAGCGGCCTACAGGAGAACACTGAAGCTTTCTTT. The encoded protein is CASGLQENTEAFF.

This sequence joins TRBV7-2 and TRBJ1-6; D unresolved. The germline gives CDR1 SGHTA, CDR2 FQGNSA. The germline V and J ends were trimmed by 1 base and 7 bases, with 11 bases remaining between them. The CDR3 is 15 amino acids. The CDR3 is CASSLERPGNSPLHF. CDR3 in DNA: TGTGCCAGCAGCTTAGAAAGGCCGGGGAATTCACCCCTCCACTTT.

This chain uses TRBV7-3 with TRBJ2-7, with 9 bases matching TRBD1. The CDR3 extends over 14 amino acids. The J segment lost 3 bases and the V segment lost 5 bases, leaving 5 bases of the junction unmatched. Germline V CDR1 and CDR2: SGHTA, FQGTGA. The CDR3 DNA is TGTGCCAGCAGCCCGGGACAGGGACACTACGAGCAGTACTTC. Translation: CASSPGQGHYEQYF.

The V and J genes are TRBV11-2 and TRBJ1-4; 9 bases align to TRBD1. Germline V gives CDR1 SGHAT, CDR2 FQNNGV. Losses at the gene ends were 4 bases for V and 6 bases for J; bases not matched to a gene: 18. There are 19 residues in the CDR3. The CDR3 loop reads CASSSTYRTGEDKDEKLFF. The CDR3 bases are TGTGCCAGCAGCTCCACTTACAGGACAGGGGAGGATAAGGATGAAAAACTGTTTTTT.

This chain connects TRBV27 to TRBJ2-7; D is unclear. Trimming took off 4 bases at V and 3 bases at J, with 10 bases between the two ends. This CDR3 has 13 amino acids. CDR1 and CDR2 (germline): MNHEY, SMNVEV (reference sequence). CDR3 loop: CASSSLAYYEQYF. The CDR3 region has the DNA TGTGCCAGCAGTTCACTGGCTTACTACGAGCAGTACTTC.

The rearrangement uses TRBV6-1 and TRBJ1-1, with TRBD1 matching over 7 bases. The CDR3 is made up of 19 amino acids. Germline V gives CDR1 MNHNS, CDR2 SASEGT. The junction had 19 bases not matched to a gene; V was cut back by 3 bases and J by 3 bases. CDR3 DNA sequence: TGTGCCAGCAGTGAGCCAGGGGGTCCCGGCCCCGTCGGAGACACTGAAGCTTTCTTT. This gives the protein CASSEPGGPGPVGDTEAFF.

This rearrangement joins TRBV6-6 to TRBJ1-3; D is possibly TRBD1 (6 bases). The CDR3 covers 13 residues. V shed 9 bases and J shed 4 bases, with 13 bases lying between them. Germline V gives CDR1 MNHNY, CDR2 SVGAGI (reference sequence). CDR3 DNA sequence: TGTGCCAGTTCGGACAGAGGCGGAAACACCATATATTTT. This sequence encodes CASSDRGGNTIYF.

The chain couples TRBV5-3 to TRBJ2-7, with unresolved D. TRBV5-3 is an ORF for which the function is uncertain. The CDR3 runs 13 residues. Trimming removed 4 bases from V and 4 bases from J, with 12 bases in between. This CDR3 is CARSPESEYEQYF. The DNA of the CDR3 is TGTGCCAGAAGCCCGGAAAGTGAATACGAGCAGTACTTC.

V usage is TRBV15 and J usage is TRBJ1-1; D is unresolved. CDR1 LNHNV and CDR2 YYDKDF come from the germline V gene (reference sequence). This CDR3 has 14 residues. Between the trimmed V and J ends, which lost 1 base and 1 base, there was a span of 7 bases. As DNA, the CDR3 is TGTGCCACCAGCAGAGCGAACCCGAACACTGAAGCTTTCTTT. It specifies CATSRANPNTEAFF.

The table lists this clone with a few counts. V gene TRBV5-6 combines with J gene TRBJ2-7, with TRBD1 identical over 8 bases. The junction had 5 bases not matched to a gene; V was cut back by 3 bases and J by 3 bases. In germline, CDR1 is SGHDT, CDR2 YYEEEE. The CDR3 length is 14 residues. The CDR3 protein is CASSSPTGGYEQYF. The CDR3 nucleotides are TGTGCCAGCAGCTCACCTACAGGGGGCTACGAGCAGTACTTC.

The gene calls are TRBV5-1 and TRBJ1-2; 8 bases agree with TRBD1. Trimming at V came to 0 bases and at J to 6 bases, leaving 4 bases not matched to a gene. There are 14 residues in the CDR3. Germline V gives CDR1 SGHRS, CDR2 YFSETQ. The CDR3 DNA sequence: TGCGCCAGCAGCTTGGCGGCAGGGGGCGATGGCTACACCTTC. Translated, it gives CASSLAAGGDGYTF.

The rearrangement links TRBV5-1 to TRBJ1-1; TRBD1 agrees at 9 bases. The CDR3 is 15 residues long. J lost 4 bases, V lost 4 bases, and 8 bases had no gene match. CDR1 and CDR2 (germline): SGHRS, YFSETQ. DNA of the CDR3: TGCGCCAGCAGCGGCACGGGACAGGGTTCCACTGAAGCTTTCTTT. Its protein is CASSGTGQGSTEAFF. The entire variable domain, with the rest obtained from reference TRBV5-1 and TRBJ1-1, is as follows: KAGVTQTPRYLIKTRGQQVTLSCSPISGHRSVSWYQQTPGQGLQFLFEYFSETQRNKGNFPGRFSGRQFSNSRSEMNVSTLELGDSALYLCASSGTGQGSTEAFFGQGTRLTVV.

The chain uses TRBV7-8 and TRBJ1-5, with 9 bases that match TRBD1. Germline assignment: CDR1 SGHVS and CDR2 FQNEAQ. The CDR3 extends over 16 amino acids. The V segment lost 2 bases and the J segment 7 bases; nucleotides outside the gene matches: 9. DNA of the CDR3: TGTGCCAGCAGCTTATTTGCGGGGACAGGGAGCCAGCCCCAGCATTTT. Protein: CASSLFAGTGSQPQHF.

The chain recombines TRBV6-5 with TRBJ1-2, with 7 bases aligning to TRBD1. The CDR3 contains 16 residues. Per the germline V gene, CDR1 is MNHEY and CDR2 is SVGAGI. The ends lost 3 bases at V and 4 bases at J; junction bases unmatched: 11. The CDR3 DNA reads as TGTGCCAGCAGTTATGGGGGACAGTTGTTAAGCTATGGCTACACCTTC. It specifies CASSYGGQLLSYGYTF.

The chain has TRBV5-1 and TRBJ1-2; TRBD1 matches at 7 bases. Trimming removed 4 bases from V and 4 bases from J; junction bases left unmatched: 4. CDR3 size: 13 residues. Germline values: CDR1 SGHRS, CDR2 YFSETQ. The CDR3 DNA follows: TGCGCCAGCAGCCAGGGACAGATCTATGGCTACACCTTC. Translated: CASSQGQIYGYTF.

This chain uses TRBV10-1 with TRBJ2-1; 8 bases are a match to TRBD1. J gave up 6 bases and V 3 bases, and 7 bases lay outside the gene matches. The length of the CDR3 is 15 residues. Germline V gene sequence: CDR1 WNHNN, CDR2 SYGVQD (reference sequence). CDR3 sequence reads: CASSETSGGFNEQFF. The CDR3 DNA reads as TGCGCCAGCAGTGAAACGTCAGGGGGCTTCAATGAGCAGTTCTTC.

J is TRBJ1-1 and V is TRBV19; D remains unclear. The V gene's germline CDR1 is LNHDA and CDR2 SQIVND (reference sequence). The CDR3 is 14 amino acids. Between the trimmed V and J ends, which lost 6 bases and 1 base, there was a span of 12 bases. CDR3 nucleotide sequence: TGTGCCAGTAGGTACAGAAATGGGAACACTGAAGCTTTCTTT. Residues: CASRYRNGNTEAFF.

The V and J genes are TRBV4-3 and TRBJ1-2, with D perhaps TRBD1 (5 bases). With 5 bases removed from V and 4 bases from J, the gap between germline ends came to 20 bases. The CDR3 covers 16 residues. Germline CDR1 reads LGHNA; CDR2 reads YSLEER. The CDR3 sequence is CASSSLQGVKLYGYTF. The CDR3 DNA sequence: TGCGCCAGCAGCTCTCTCCAGGGTGTAAAGCTCTATGGCTACACCTTC.